One sample yielded the 25 T cell receptor beta chains listed below, sequenced in a study of cytomegalovirus exposure and HLA in healthy donors. 60 Vbeta and 13 Jbeta primers were used in PCR. Profiling relied on immunoSEQ multiplex PCR, and the TCRdb table lists in-frame clones only, not all of them. The profile shows approximately 100,000 clones, roughly 70% of them singletons. Sequencing used PBMCs. The receptors shown here come from a male donor in good health and CMV-seropositive.

The rearrangement joins TRBV7-9 to TRBJ2-2; D not certain. V dropped 8 bases and J dropped 5 bases, with 15 bases sitting between them. Germline V gene data show CDR1 as SEHNR and CDR2 as FQNEAQ (reference sequence). The CDR3 loop spans 14 amino acids. The CDR3 sequence is CASLGLADTGELFF. In nucleotides, the CDR3 is TGTGCCAGCCTTGGTCTCGCGGATACCGGGGAGCTGTTTTTT.

The chain carries TRBV6-5 and TRBJ1-5; 9 positions match TRBD1. The germline gives CDR1 MNHEY, CDR2 SVGAGI. This CDR3 is built from 14 residues. J lost 4 bases, V lost 4 bases, and 2 bases had no gene match. CDR3 sequence (DNA): TGTGCCAGCAGTTGGGACAGGGCTAATCAGCCCCAGCATTTT. Protein: CASSWDRANQPQHF.

The chain employs TRBV11-2 and TRBJ1-1; the D is unclear. Deletions cut 1 base from V and 2 bases from J, with 14 bases between. CDR1 is SGHAT and CDR2 is FQNNGV in the germline V gene. This CDR3 contains 16 residues. CDR3 region: CASSLVSFSLNTEAFF. In DNA, the CDR3 is TGTGCCAGCAGCTTAGTCAGTTTTAGCCTAAACACTGAAGCTTTCTTT.

This clone was recorded a few times. The chain uses TRBV18 and TRBJ2-7, with TRBD2 identical over 7 bases. The CDR3 has 16 amino acids. Germline CDR1 reads KGHSH; CDR2 reads LQKENI. Trimming removed 0 bases from V and 4 bases from J; junction bases left unmatched: 9. DNA of the CDR3: TGTGCCAGCTCACCACCGAAGAGAGCTAGCGGATACGAGCAGTACTTC. Amino acid sequence: CASSPPKRASGYEQYF.

V and J are TRBV30 and TRBJ1-2, with 7 positions matching TRBD1. V trimming: 1 base; J trimming: 1 base; junction bases outside the gene matches: 3. The germline CDR1 and CDR2 sequences are GTSNPN and SVGIG (reference sequence). The CDR3 is 14 amino acids. CDR3: CAWSDRGFNYGYTF. CDR3 coding DNA: TGTGCCTGGAGTGACAGGGGTTTTAACTATGGCTACACCTTC. Using reference TRBV30 and TRBJ1-2 for the parts outside the CDR3, the full variable domain is SQTIHQWPATLVQPVGSPLSLECTVEGTSNPNLYWYRQAAGRGLQLLFYSVGIGQISSEVPQNLSASRPQDRQFILSSKKLLLSDSGFYLCAWSDRGFNYGYTFGSGTRLTVV.

J is TRBJ1-2 and V is TRBV4-2, with D perhaps matching TRBD1 (5 bases). V lost 0 bases and J lost 5, with 16 bases in between. Germline V lookup: CDR1 LGHNA, CDR2 YNFKEQ. The CDR3 is made up of 16 amino acids. The CDR3 bases are TGTGCCAGCAGCCAAGATCGTGGCAGGGTACAGTATGGCTACACCTTC. Amino acids: CASSQDRGRVQYGYTF.

This rearrangement joins TRBV2 to TRBJ2-7; 7 nucleotides agree with TRBD1. The CDR3 sequence is 17 residues long. CDR1 is SNHLY, CDR2 FYNNEI, per germline. The V and J ends lost 7 bases and 3 bases, in that order; junction bases with no gene match: 18. The CDR3 is CASIGGRGTRTNYEQYF. CDR3 coding DNA: TGTGCCAGCATTGGCGGCAGGGGGACCCGTACCAACTACGAGCAGTACTTC.

This clone was recorded many times. The junction differs from germline at one of its ends, possibly a read error. The gene calls are TRBV19 and TRBJ1-1; unclear D gene. The germline gives CDR1 LNHDA, CDR2 SQIVND (reference sequence). The length of the CDR3 is 11 residues. CDR3 DNA: TGTGCTTCCCGCCACTACACGGAAGCTTTCTTT. It encodes CASRHYTEAFF.

This clone turned up a few times. The V and J genes are TRBV6-5 and TRBJ1-2, with 7 nucleotides matching TRBD1. The CDR3 has 15 amino acids. Looked up from germline, CDR1 is MNHEY and CDR2 is SVGAGI. With V trimmed by 6 bases and J by 4 bases, 11 bases remained unmatched. CDR3 bases: TGTGCCAGCAGCCGGGACAGCACCGCGGGCTATGGCTACACCTTC. It translates to CASSRDSTAGYGYTF.

V and J are TRBV4-1 and TRBJ2-5; possible D gene TRBD1, 5 bases. Trimming removed 0 bases from V and 6 bases from J, with 17 bases in between. Germline V lookup: CDR1 MGHRA, CDR2 YSYEKL. This CDR3 is built from 16 residues. CDR3 DNA: TGCGCCAGCAGCCAAGATCAGGGCGCAATCATACAGACCCAGTACTTC. It is translated as CASSQDQGAIIQTQYF.

V gene TRBV28 combines with J gene TRBJ1-1; tentatively, D is TRBD1 (5 bases). This CDR3 comprises 13 residues. V was clipped by 7 bases and J by 8 bases, with 17 bases between them. Germline CDR1 is MDHEN and CDR2 is SYDVKM. The CDR3, as DNA: TGTGCCAGCACGGTCTTCAGGGTCGGCGAAGCTTTCTTT. Protein: CASTVFRVGEAFF.

The genes are TRBV28 and TRBJ1-3; 7 bases are shared with TRBD1. The V gene's germline CDR1 is MDHEN and CDR2 SYDVKM. After removal of 3 bases from V and 1 base from J, the junction contained 9 bases not matched to a gene. The CDR3 runs to 17 residues. The CDR3 DNA reads as TGTGCCAGCAGTTTGTTAGGGACAGTTGTTTCTGGAAACACCATATATTTT. Protein: CASSLLGTVVSGNTIYF.

This clone came up once. The rearrangement links TRBV5-4 to TRBJ2-1; no clear D gene. The CDR3 totals 16 residues. Germline V gene sequence: CDR1 SGHNT, CDR2 YYREEE (reference sequence). With 0 bases removed from V and 0 bases from J, the gap between germline ends came to 10 bases. CDR3 sequence (DNA): TGTGCCAGCAGCTTGGTCCCGCGGAGCTCCTACAATGAGCAGTTCTTC. As protein: CASSLVPRSSYNEQFF.

This clone was seen only a few times. This chain uses TRBV4-2 with TRBJ1-4; 9 nucleotides line up with TRBD1. J gave up 3 bases and V 0 bases, and 8 bases lay outside the gene matches. There are 18 residues in the CDR3. CDR1 is LGHNA and CDR2 is YNFKEQ in the germline V gene. Here the CDR3 reads CASSQDSDRGRPNEKLFF. DNA for the CDR3: TGTGCCAGCAGCCAAGATTCGGACAGGGGCCGCCCTAATGAAAAACTGTTTTTT.

This clone was picked up a small number of times. The V call is TRBV28, the J call TRBJ2-5; 8 positions agree with TRBD2. With V trimmed by 7 bases and J by 2 bases, 12 bases remained unmatched. The CDR3 length is 16 residues. Germline CDR1 and CDR2: MDHEN and SYDVKM. The CDR3 region is CASNPRRGGSQETQYF. CDR3 in DNA: TGTGCCAGCAACCCCCGCCGGGGGGGATCGCAAGAGACCCAGTACTTC.

V is TRBV19 and J is TRBJ1-1, with 7 nucleotides matching TRBD1. Germline CDR1 and CDR2: LNHDA and SQIVND (reference sequence). Unmatched junction bases numbered 7, after V lost 3 bases and J lost 0 bases. CDR3 length: 16 amino acids. The CDR3 region is CASSIPTGLMNTEAFF. The CDR3 DNA follows: TGTGCCAGTAGTATCCCGACAGGGTTAATGAACACTGAAGCTTTCTTT.

This chain uses TRBV10-2 with TRBJ1-5; a possible D gene is TRBD1 (5 bases). CDR1 is WSHSY, CDR2 SAAADI, per germline. CDR3 length equals 13 residues. V lost 4 bases and J 2 bases, leaving 6 bases between the germline ends. The CDR3 DNA sequence: TGCGCCAGCAGTGCGGGGGGCAATCAGCCCCAGCATTTT. The encoded protein is CASSAGGNQPQHF.

The chain is built from TRBV19 and TRBJ1-5; D not resolved. The CDR3 loop spans 13 amino acids. Trimming took 1 base from V and 6 from J, leaving 7 bases between them. Germline V lookup: CDR1 LNHDA, CDR2 SQIVND (reference sequence). The CDR3: CASSIARVQPQHF. The DNA for the CDR3 is TGTGCCAGTAGTATAGCGAGGGTTCAGCCCCAGCATTTT.

Only a few counts were recorded for this clone. V usage is TRBV4-3 and J usage is TRBJ1-6; D perhaps matches TRBD1 (6 bases). Deletions cut 4 bases from V and 7 bases from J, with 11 bases between. This CDR3 is 14 amino acids long. CDR1 and CDR2 (germline): LGHNA, YSLEER. Here the CDR3 reads CASSPSGANSPLHF. CDR3 in DNA: TGCGCCAGCAGCCCCTCAGGGGCCAATTCACCCCTCCACTTT.

V and J are TRBV1 and TRBJ2-1; TRBD1, the D gene given by the table, was not confirmed from the DNA. TRBV1 is marked as a pseudogene. The CDR3 has 14 amino acids. The CDR3 coding sequence is TGCACCAGCAGCCAAGATCACAGCCCCAATGAGCAGTTCTTC. Its translation: CTSSQDHSPNEQFF.

The J gene is TRBJ2-1, the V gene TRBV6-6; the match to TRBD2 covers 9 bases. The junction had 1 base not matched to a gene; V was cut back by 4 bases and J by 0 bases. CDR3 length equals 15 residues. Germline lookup yields CDR1 MNHNY and CDR2 SVGAGI (reference sequence). In DNA, the CDR3 is TGTGCCAGCAGTTCTAGCGGGACCTCCTACAATGAGCAGTTCTTC. Translated: CASSSSGTSYNEQFF.

The table lists this clone with a count of one. The rearrangement uses TRBV6-5 and TRBJ2-5; D might be TRBD1 (5 bases). Germline V lookup: CDR1 MNHEY, CDR2 SVGAGI. V shed 2 bases and J shed 13 bases, with 14 bases lying between them. The length of the CDR3 is 12 residues. The CDR3 here is CASSYAPQEMYF. CDR3 DNA: TGTGCCAGCAGTTACGCCCCACAGGAGATGTACTTC.

This chain uses TRBV4-3 with TRBJ2-2; D is perhaps TRBD1 (7 bases). The V end was cut by 0 bases, the J end by 5 bases, with 19 bases between. Germline CDR1 reads LGHNA; CDR2 reads YSLEER. The length of the CDR3 is 18 residues. CDR3 amino acids: CASSQEGAGQLLTGELFF. The DNA of the CDR3 is TGCGCCAGCAGCCAAGAAGGGGCGGGACAGCTTTTAACCGGGGAGCTGTTTTTT.

This chain uses TRBV30 with TRBJ2-3; the D is unclear. This CDR3 contains 12 residues. Trimming pared 1 base from V and 6 bases from J, leaving 8 bases between. Germline V CDR1 and CDR2: GTSNPN, SVGIG (reference sequence). In nucleotides, the CDR3 is TGTGCCTGGAGTGCCGCGCCGGATACGCAGTATTTT. Protein product: CAWSAAPDTQYF.

CDR3 sequence: CASNGGGGGQETQYF. As DNA, the CDR3 is TGTGCCAGCAACGGGGGCGGGGGGGGCCAAGAGACCCAGTACTTC. The chain combines TRBV5-4 with TRBJ2-5; 9 bases are a match to TRBD2. Trimming took 6 bases from V and 1 from J; bases not matched to a gene: 7. This CDR3 region has 15 residues. CDR1 and CDR2 from the germline V gene are SGHNT and YYREEE (reference sequence). Full variable domain (remainder filled in from reference TRBV5-4 and TRBJ2-5): ETGVTQSPTHLIKTRGQQVTLRCSSQSGHNTVSWYQQALGQGPQFIFQYYREEENGRGNFPPRFSGLQFPNYSSELNVNALELDDSALYLCASNGGGGGQETQYFGPGTRLLVL.